Shown below are 16 T cell receptor beta chains from a single sample sequenced in a study of blood T cells in healthy people across ages. Next came a second PCR, run for about 7 to 11 cycles, which used a sample-barcoded 5' primer along with a J-beta primer mix. TCRdb itself ran the 5' RACE reads through MiXCR, one entry per CDR3 protein. The profile shows 1 million or so distinct CDR3 sequences, roughly a quarter of them singletons. These data also formed part of another study, on T cells of mothers and their children.

The sequencing sample was made of blood. The receptors come from a girl aged 2 to 9 in good health.

In this sample, this clonotype turned up a few times. The genes are TRBV20-1 and TRBJ2-1; 9 bases are shared with TRBD1. Losses at the gene ends were 6 bases for V and 3 bases for J; bases not matched to a gene: 6. The CDR3 sequence is 14 residues long. Germline CDR1 reads DFQATT; CDR2 reads SNEGSKA (reference sequence). The CDR3 DNA sequence: TGCAGTGCCGGTGGGGACAGGGTCTACAATGAGCAGTTCTTC. As protein: CSAGGDRVYNEQFF.

This clonotype was seen more than once but under ten times. The V gene is TRBV10-2, the J gene TRBJ2-1; D is perhaps TRBD2 (6 bases). The J call could be wrong; TRBJ2-7 is a better fit for the DNA end. The CDR3 has 13 amino acids. CDR1 is WSHSY, CDR2 SAAADI, per germline. CDR3 region: CASRVAETYEQYF. The CDR3 nucleotides read TGCGCCAGCAGGGTAGCGGAAACCTACGAGCAGTACTTC.

This clonotype was seen a handful of times. Germline and junction disagree at one end, which may indicate a read error. This rearrangement joins TRBV6-5 to TRBJ2-7; possible D gene TRBD2, 5 bases. CDR1 and CDR2 (germline): MNHEY, SVGAGI. This CDR3 spans 15 amino acids. In DNA, the CDR3 is TGCGCCAGCAGTTACTTATCGGCGGGCGGCCCCGAGCAGTACTTC. This codes for CASSYLSAGGPEQYF.

V and J are TRBV7-2 and TRBJ2-5; D unresolved. The DNA end favors TRBJ2-7, so the J call may be wrong. CDR3 length: 14 residues. Germline values: CDR1 SGHTA, CDR2 FQGNSA. CDR3 DNA: TGTGCCAGCAGCTTATGGGGATCGCACTACGAGCAGTACTTC. Protein product: CASSLWGSHYEQYF.

This clonotype was seen a handful of times. The chain links TRBV7-9 to TRBJ2-7; D gene ambiguous. Germline assignment: CDR1 SEHNR and CDR2 FQNEAQ (reference sequence). The CDR3 runs to 12 residues. The V end was cut by 8 bases, the J end by 2 bases, with 10 bases between. The CDR3 nucleotides read TGTGCCAGCGTTGGTCCCGCCTACGAGCAGTACTTC. It specifies CASVGPAYEQYF.

In the case of this clonotype: A much larger clone sits a single nucleotide away, making a read error possible. In this CDR3 the conserved last residue, phenylalanine or tryptophan, is missing, so a read error is likely. This sequence joins TRBV7-9 and TRBJ2-1; the D call may be TRBD1 or TRBD2 (5 bases each). CDR3 length: 12 residues. Looked up from germline, CDR1 is SEHNR and CDR2 is FQNEAQ (reference sequence). V shed 2 bases and J shed 10 bases, with 9 bases lying between them. The CDR3 loop reads CASSLFGGEQFL. The CDR3 DNA follows: TGTGCCAGCAGCTTATTTGGGGGAGAGCAGTTCTTG.

The chain employs TRBV6-2 or TRBV6-3 and TRBJ1-2; 7 positions agree with TRBD1. Germline V gives CDR1 MNHEY, CDR2 SVGEGT. The length of the CDR3 is 14 residues. With 5 bases clipped from V and 3 bases from J, the junction kept 6 bases outside the gene matches. CDR3: CASSQDQGDYGYTF. The CDR3 DNA is TGTGCCAGCAGTCAAGACCAGGGGGACTATGGCTACACCTTC.

The rearrangement links TRBV7-2 to TRBJ1-4, with 11 bases fitting TRBD1. Germline lookup yields CDR1 SGHTA and CDR2 FQGNSA. The CDR3 covers 18 residues. Unmatched junction bases numbered 7, after V lost 4 bases and J lost 0 bases. CDR3: CASSSRTGGPATNEKLFF. The CDR3 DNA sequence: TGTGCCAGCAGCTCTAGGACAGGGGGCCCCGCAACTAATGAAAAACTGTTTTTT.

This chain connects TRBV29-1 to TRBJ1-4; D not resolved. The CDR3 has 13 residues. The germline CDR1 and CDR2 sequences are SQVTM and ANQGSEA. V was shortened by 3 bases and J by 8 bases, with 13 bases between the two germline ends. CDR3 in amino acids: CSVDEGTEEKLFF. CDR3 DNA: TGCAGCGTTGACGAGGGTACTGAGGAAAAACTGTTTTTT. Full variable domain (outside the CDR3, taken from reference TRBV29-1 and TRBJ1-4): SAVISQKPSRDICQRGTSLTIQCQVDSQVTMMFWYRQQPGQSLTLIATANQGSEATYESGFVIDKFPISRPNLTFSTLTVSNMSPEDSSIYLCSVDEGTEEKLFFGSGTQLSVL.

The J gene is TRBJ1-2, the V gene TRBV7-9; a weak D match, TRBD1 (6 bases). V was pared by 4 bases and J by 8 bases, with 17 bases between. From germline, CDR1 is SEHNR and CDR2 FQNEAQ (reference sequence). The CDR3 is 14 residues long. Here the CDR3 reads CASSSGPTGYGYTF. CDR3 in DNA: TGTGCCAGCAGCTCGGGACCTACAGGGTACGGCTACACCTTC.

This clonotype has more than one count but fewer than ten. DNA of the CDR3: TGTGCCAGCTCACCAGGGCCGCCGTGGACAGGGCGCCACGAGCAGTACTTC. It encodes CASSPGPPWTGRHEQYF. The chain joins TRBV18 to TRBJ2-7; 8 nucleotides align to TRBD1. The J segment lost 5 bases and the V segment lost 2 bases, leaving 14 bases of the junction unmatched. The germline CDR1 and CDR2 sequences are KGHSH and LQKENI. CDR3 length equals 17 residues.

The table lists this clonotype with a few counts. V gene TRBV20-1 combines with J gene TRBJ2-1, with a weak D call TRBD2 (6 bases). Germline CDR1 and CDR2: DFQATT and SNEGSKA (reference sequence). The CDR3 is made up of 16 amino acids. V gave up 0 bases and J gave up 6 bases, with 18 bases separating them. This CDR3 is CSARDQGGLVFNEQFF. The CDR3 DNA reads TGCAGTGCTAGAGATCAGGGAGGACTCGTCTTCAATGAGCAGTTCTTC.

This clonotype was seen a few times. CDR3 nucleotides: TGTGCCAGCAGCCACCCGAGGGGACAGATACAGGGAAAAGAGAATGAAAAACTGTTTTTT. This encodes CASSHPRGQIQGKENEKLFF. The chain is built from TRBV3-1 and TRBJ1-4; 7 bases fit TRBD1. The CDR3 has 20 residues. Germline V gene sequence: CDR1 LGHDT, CDR2 YNNKEL (reference sequence). With V trimmed by 3 bases and J by 5 bases, 21 bases remained unmatched.

The chain couples TRBV29-1 to TRBJ2-1; 9 bases agree with TRBD1. The CDR3 has 12 amino acids. Germline CDR1 is SQVTM and CDR2 is ANQGSEA. Germline trimming cut 4 bases from V and 8 bases from J; bases unmatched to any gene: 3. CDR3 loop: CSVVTGGYEQFF. CDR3 in DNA: TGCAGCGTTGTGACAGGGGGATATGAGCAGTTCTTC.

This clonotype was found many times. The chain uses TRBV7-2 and TRBJ2-7; D unclear. Between the trimmed V and J ends, which lost 1 base and 5 bases, there was a span of 12 bases. The length of the CDR3 is 14 residues. Germline loops: CDR1 SGHTA, CDR2 FQGNSA. CDR3 loop: CASSLVHIGNEQYF. CDR3 in DNA: TGTGCCAGCAGCTTAGTACACATCGGCAACGAGCAGTACTTC.

This clonotype has more than one count but fewer than ten. This chain links TRBV20-1 with TRBJ1-2, with 7 positions matching TRBD1. Germline trimming cut 3 bases from V and 2 bases from J; bases unmatched to any gene: 12. The CDR3 is 16 amino acids. Germline V gene lookup returns CDR1 DFQATT and CDR2 SNEGSKA (reference sequence). CDR3 bases: TGCAGTGCTAGTAGCTTTGAGGGGGCTGGAAACTATGGCTACACCTTC. Its translation is CSASSFEGAGNYGYTF.